This is a list of T cell receptor beta chains from one sample in a study of T cells after yellow fever vaccination. A single record per CDR3 protein comes from TCRdb applying MiXCR to the 5' RACE reads. The table lists around 600,000 distinct CDR3 sequences, around 12% of them singletons. Specimen: PBMCs, collected on the day of the yellow fever booster vaccination. The receptors stem from a man aged 30-40 years who received the YFV17D yellow fever vaccine. Each CDR3 is given without its conserved first and last residue. D genes are given only for firm matches. Size is omitted from some rows. Given values are once, few, many or a class for expanded clones.

abundance,d_gene,v_gene,CDR3aa
NA,TRBD1,TRBV12-3/TRBV12-4,ASTLFPTGAAPYDKNIQY
many,NA,TRBV7-9,ASSLGVEQPQH
NA,NA,TRBV3-1,ASSQGIRAGTTFSNYGYT
NA,NA,TRBV18,ASSPDSTTGELF
NA,NA,TRBV4-2,ASSPGTHSVYEQY
NA,NA,TRBV12-3/TRBV12-4,ASSPTAPPSYEQY
NA,NA,TRBV5-6,ASSKAPGRTYEQY
many,NA,TRBV5-1,ASSLSQGGYEQY
NA,NA,TRBV7-2,ASSLVGGRSTDTQY
NA,TRBD1,TRBV18,ASSPTGQGYEQY
NA,TRBD1,TRBV20-1,SASDWQGAADTQY
few,NA,TRBV4-3,ASSQDLAVLTGELF
few,NA,TRBV25-1,ASSDLDSHTEAF
many,NA,TRBV5-1,ASSLVGETYNEQF
many,TRBD2,TRBV6-5,ASSFPGSGNEQF
few,NA,TRBV7-2,ASSLGPGSSGNTIY
few,TRBD1,TRBV6-5,ASSYPGQGGYGYT
many,TRBD2,TRBV9,ASSVGLAQHTDTQY
few,TRBD1,TRBV11-2,ASSDSGQRGNIQY
few,NA,TRBV6-1,ASSRLLSNEQF
few,NA,TRBV29-1,SVGHRATSEQY
NA,NA,TRBV4-1,ASSPPGANEQF
few,NA,TRBV7-2,ASSERQVYMNTEAF
many,TRBD2,TRBV5-1,ASSSPLAGGTEGTGELF
few,TRBD2,TRBV20-1,SARGTSGRVRSSYEQY
many,TRBD1,TRBV28,ASSSQGDGDTQY
few,NA,TRBV5-1,ASSLEGRSGEKLF
NA,TRBD1,TRBV24-1,ATTDRGDETQY
many,NA,TRBV7-2,ASRSGNQPQH
many,NA,TRBV7-2,ASSLAVRVETEAF
NA,TRBD2,TRBV27,ASSRGLAAPQY
few,TRBD1,TRBV5-1,ASNGKTGQGSDTQY
many,TRBD1,TRBV7-9,ASSKLGQGTKNIQY
NA,NA,TRBV27,ASSFRGERSEQY
few,NA,TRBV30,AWSVRSASTDTQY
NA,TRBD2,TRBV27,ASSGASYNEQF
few,NA,TRBV7-2,ASSLGWAVYEQY
NA,NA,TRBV5-6,ASSLGGTGGYGYT
few,TRBD2,TRBV12-3/TRBV12-4,ASSFGLVASYEQY
many,NA,TRBV7-2,ASSPLGGYT
NA,NA,TRBV3-1,ASSQGTEDTQY
many,NA,TRBV10-3,AIRPGRGWTGELF
few,NA,TRBV4-3,ASSLTGRGGEKLF
many,NA,TRBV15,ATSREELRLT
NA,NA,TRBV20-1,SARRTTYNEQF
many,NA,TRBV5-1,ASKDTDTQY
NA,TRBD2,TRBV9,ASGRASGSGEQF
few,NA,TRBV4-3,ASSQDIRVSGANVLT
many,TRBD1,TRBV4-3,ASSQDRGETQY
many,NA,TRBV18,ASSPRLTETQY
few,TRBD2,TRBV29-1,SVSTSGRPGELF
few,NA,TRBV5-1,ASSLDPGLDEAF
NA,TRBD1,TRBV19,ASSIRGTETYNEQF
few,NA,TRBV20-1,SASIWNTEAF
NA,NA,TRBV28,TSSMTNTGELF